A selection of T cell receptor beta chains follows, all from one sample in a study of identifying expanded T cells in peripheral blood. Profiling relied on immunoSEQ multiplex PCR, and the TCRdb table lists in-frame clones only, not all of them. This sample carries over 85,000 clones, 70% to 90% of them seen once, and the ten largest clones take roughly an eighth. The sample consisted of blood. The receptors come from a person aged 18 to 69 in good health. Each CDR3 is given with its conserved first and last residue. D genes are given only for firm matches. Not every row has a clone size; where given, it reads once, few, many or a size class.

>TRBD1|TRBJ1-5|14|.|TRBV7-8
CASGQGQGNQPQHF
TGTGCCAGCGGACAGGGGCAGGGCAATCAGCCCCAGCATTTT
>TRBD1|TRBJ2-5|16|.|TRBV29-1
CSVEYIRDRDRETQYF
TGCAGCGTTGAGTACATCCGGGACAGGGATCGAGAGACCCAGTACTTC
>TRBD1|TRBJ1-1|14|.|TRBV11-3
CASSLTGEVTEAFF
TGTGCCAGCAGCTTGACAGGGGAAGTGACTGAAGCTTTCTTT
>TRBD1|TRBJ2-7|17|.|TRBV5-6
CASSRDIQGTHPYEQYF
TGTGCCAGCAGCCGAGATATACAGGGGACCCACCCCTACGAGCAGTACTTC
>.|TRBJ1-5|21|.|TRBV4-1
CASSQLRTGSGPRNSNQPQHF
TGCGCCAGCAGCCAATTGAGGACGGGCTCCGGACCCCGGAATAGCAATCAGCCCCAGCATTTT
>.|TRBJ2-3|14|.|TRBV18
CASSQGGITDTQYF
TGTGCCAGCTCACAGGGGGGGATCACAGATACGCAGTATTTT
>.|TRBJ1-6|14|.|TRBV30
CAWKPRTVRSPLHF
TGTGCCTGGAAGCCCCGGACAGTTAGATCACCCCTCCACTTT
>.|TRBJ2-7|13|.|TRBV4-2
CASSQADLYEQYF
TGTGCCAGCAGCCAAGCGGATTTGTACGAGCAGTACTTC
>.|TRBJ2-1|12|few|TRBV7-6
CASSFSWDEQFF
TGTGCCAGCAGCTTCAGTTGGGATGAGCAGTTCTTC
>.|TRBJ2-7|13|.|TRBV5-6
CASSLHRGGVQYF
TGTGCCAGCAGCTTGCACAGAGGAGGGGTGCAGTACTTC
>.|TRBJ2-2|13|.|TRBV7-3
CASSLQVAGELFF
TGTGCCAGCAGCTTACAGGTGGCCGGGGAGCTGTTTTTT
>TRBD1|TRBJ1-2|15|.|TRBV28
CATILGRGRNYGYTF
TGTGCCACTATACTGGGGAGGGGGCGTAACTATGGCTACACCTTC
>TRBD1|TRBJ2-7|15|.|TRBV18
CASSLRDRGLVEQYF
TGTGCCAGCTCACTCCGGGACAGGGGGCTAGTAGAGCAGTACTTC
>.|TRBJ1-1|14|.|TRBV6-1
CASSEGSMNTEAFF
TGTGCCAGCAGTGAAGGGTCCATGAACACTGAAGCTTTCTTT
>TRBD1|TRBJ1-2|17|.|TRBV29-1
CSVAGNRGPPSRYGYTF
TGCAGCGTCGCGGGTAACAGGGGGCCACCCTCTAGGTATGGCTACACCTTC
>TRBD1|TRBJ2-7|14|.|TRBV5-1
CASSVSSGTGEQYF
TGCGCCAGCAGCGTAAGCTCCGGGACAGGCGAGCAGTACTTC
>.|TRBJ2-7|12|.|TRBV11-2
CASSSGDYEQYF
TGTGCCAGCAGCTCCGGAGACTACGAGCAGTACTTC
>.|TRBJ2-3|14|few|TRBV7-9
CASSSTTELDTQYF
TGTGCCAGCAGCTCCACTACAGAATTAGATACGCAGTATTTT
>.|TRBJ1-5|13|few|TRBV7-3
CASSLGEQQPQHF
TGTGCCAGCAGCTTAGGTGAACAGCAGCCCCAGCATTTT
>.|TRBJ2-5|12|.|TRBV6-6
CAIQGSRETQYF
TGTGCCATCCAAGGCAGTCGAGAGACCCAGTACTTC
>TRBD2|TRBJ2-1|17|.|TRBV4-3
CASSQAFTGGAYNEQFF
TGCGCCAGCAGCCAGGCCTTTACGGGGGGGGCCTACAATGAGCAGTTCTTC
>.|TRBJ1-2|14|many|TRBV7-2
CASSLGSGNYGYTF
TGTGCCAGCAGCTTAGGATCGGGTAACTATGGCTACACCTTC
>TRBD1|TRBJ1-4|16|once|TRBV30
CAWNQDGTGENEKLFF
TGTGCCTGGAACCAAGATGGGACAGGGGAAAATGAAAAACTGTTTTTT
>.|TRBJ1-1|15|once|TRBV11-2
CASSSQGSVRTEAFF
TGTGCCAGCAGCTCCCAGGGGTCGGTAAGGACTGAAGCTTTCTTT
>TRBD2|TRBJ2-3|16|.|TRBV7-8
CASSLARGSGGDTQYF
TGTGCCAGCAGCTTAGCGCGTGGTAGCGGGGGAGATACGCAGTATTTT
>TRBD2|TRBJ2-7|16|.|TRBV28
CASSLFIQTGGYEQYF
TGTGCCAGCAGTTTGTTCATCCAAACGGGAGGCTACGAGCAGTACTTC
>.|TRBJ1-4|12|.|TRBV2
CASSGTTEKLFF
TGTGCCAGCAGTGGGACAACTGAAAAACTGTTTTTT
>.|TRBJ2-3|14|.|TRBV28
CASTKGLSTDTQYF
TGTGCCAGCACCAAGGGACTGAGCACAGATACGCAGTATTTT
>TRBD1|TRBJ2-7|15|.|TRBV10-3
CAISAMDRVRHEQYF
TGTGCCATCAGTGCTATGGACAGGGTTAGACACGAGCAGTACTTC
>.|TRBJ2-1|14|.|TRBV5-4
CASSFPLTGTEQFF
TGTGCCAGCAGCTTCCCCCTAACAGGGACTGAGCAGTTCTTC
>.|TRBJ1-1|13|.|TRBV27
CASSLGRVTEAFF
TGTGCCAGCAGTTTAGGCAGGGTCACTGAAGCTTTCTTT
>.|TRBJ2-1|14|.|TRBV14
CASSSGPLKGEQFF
TGTGCCAGCAGTTCAGGGCCTCTGAAGGGGGAGCAGTTCTTC